The clone carrying this T cell receptor (beta chain) showed up just a few times. This sample is drawn from a study of cytomegalovirus exposure and HLA in healthy donors. Germline V gene sequence: CDR1 SNHLY, CDR2 FYNNEI. V gave up 8 bases and J gave up 6 bases; unmatched junction bases: 12. CDR3 length: 15 residues. 60 Vbeta and 13 Jbeta primers were used in PCR. Sequencing used immunoSEQ multiplex PCR; TCRdb keeps in-frame clones, though not all of them. The table records approximately 150,000 clones, 75% to 80% of them present only once. This receptor was obtained from a woman aged 25 to 39 in good health and CMV-seronegative. The gene calls are TRBV2 and TRBJ2-2; TRBD1 agrees at 7 bases. Sequenced: PBMCs. The CDR3 DNA sequence: TGTGCCAGCCGCCGCGGACAGGAAGTTTCCGGGGAGCTGTTTTTT. Translated: CASRRGQEVSGELFF. The whole variable domain, remainder taken from reference TRBV2 and TRBJ2-2, is EPEVTQTPSHQVTQMGQEVILRCVPISNHLYFYWYRQILGQKVEFLVSFYNNEISEKSEIFDDQFSVERPDGSNFTLKIRSTKLEDSAMYFCASRRGQEVSGELFFGEGSRLTVL.